The 12 T cell receptor beta chains below were found in one sample sequenced in a study of shared clonotypes between healthy human individuals. Sequenced by immunoSEQ multiplex PCR; TCRdb stores in-frame clones only, minus some. The sample records around 1.1 million clones, approximately 80% being singletons. The sample comprised memory CD4+ T cells from PBMCs. Subset of the sample: CD45RA-negative fraction. The receptors originated from a man between 18 and 29 years old in good health. Some clones in this sample may be carry-over from other donors' samples.

Note on this clone: This may come from a read error, since a much larger clone is one base off. This specimen includes other DNA sequences encoding the same CDR3. The V and J genes are TRBV5-5 and TRBJ1-2, with a tentative D call TRBD1 (6 bases). This CDR3 has 16 residues. Germline V CDR1 and CDR2: SGHKS, YYEKEE (reference sequence). V lost 1 base, J lost 0 bases, and 13 bases lay in between. The DNA for the CDR3 is TGTGCCAGCAGCTTGCGGTTAGGGGGAGCTAACTATGGCTACACCTTC. This gives the protein CASSLRLGGANYGYTF. Using reference TRBV5-5 and TRBJ1-2 for the parts outside the CDR3, the full variable domain is DAGVTQSPTHLIKTRGQQVTLRCSPISGHKSVSWYQQVLGQGPQFIFQYYEKEERGRGNFPDRFSARQFPNYSSELNVNALLLGDSALYLCASSLRLGGANYGYTFGSGTRLTVV.

The chain uses TRBV18 and TRBJ1-2; D might be TRBD1 (6 bases). With 5 bases removed from V and 4 bases from J, the gap between germline ends came to 17 bases. The CDR3 has 15 amino acids. Germline CDR1 is KGHSH and CDR2 is LQKENI. CDR3 sequence reads: CASSAGVETSYGYTF. CDR3 nucleotide sequence: TGTGCCAGCTCAGCAGGGGTTGAGACCTCCTATGGCTACACCTTC.

This clone was counted a single time. V is TRBV4-1 and J is TRBJ2-2; either TRBD1 or TRBD2 may fit D (5 bases each). Germline V gene sequence: CDR1 MGHRA, CDR2 YSYEKL. The germline V and J ends were trimmed by 4 bases and 2 bases, with 17 bases remaining between them. The CDR3 is 17 residues long. The CDR3 DNA follows: TGCGCCAGCAGCCGCCGGGACCGACCCTTAAACACCGGGGAGCTGTTTTTT. This gives the protein CASSRRDRPLNTGELFF.

The rearrangement uses TRBV10-1 and TRBJ2-7; D is perhaps TRBD1 (6 bases). The germline V and J ends were trimmed by 6 bases and 4 bases, with 7 bases remaining between them. Germline loops: CDR1 WNHNN, CDR2 SYGVQD (reference sequence). The CDR3 spans 11 residues. This CDR3 is CASRQGYEQYF. The CDR3 DNA follows: TGCGCCAGCAGACAGGGTTACGAGCAGTACTTC.

This sequence joins TRBV5-5 and TRBJ1-1; no clear D. CDR1 SGHKS and CDR2 YYEKEE come from the germline V gene (reference sequence). The V end was cut by 2 bases, the J end by 2 bases, with 7 bases between. CDR3 length: 13 amino acids. Written as DNA, the CDR3 is TGTGCCAGCAGCTTTACCGAAAACACTGAAGCTTTCTTT. Its translation is CASSFTENTEAFF.

The V call is TRBV29-1, the J call TRBJ2-5, with 9 bases lining up with TRBD2. With 3 bases clipped from V and 5 bases from J, the junction kept 7 bases outside the gene matches. The CDR3 length is 14 residues. Germline V gene data show CDR1 as SQVTM and CDR2 as ANQGSEA. The DNA of the CDR3 is TGCAGCGTTGATGGGGGCGGGAGGGTGGAGACCCAGTACTTC. Translated: CSVDGGGRVETQYF.

The chain joins TRBV11-2 to TRBJ2-3; 7 positions match TRBD2. The length of the CDR3 is 12 residues. Germline values: CDR1 SGHAT, CDR2 FQNNGV. After removal of 5 bases from V and 5 bases from J, the junction contained 1 base not matched to a gene. The CDR3 reads CASSIAGDTQYF. The CDR3 region has the DNA TGTGCCAGCAGCATAGCGGGAGATACGCAGTATTTT.

The chain uses TRBV4-1 and TRBJ2-5; D may be TRBD2 (6 bases). V gave up 1 base and J gave up 2 bases, with 8 bases separating them. This CDR3 is 14 amino acids long. Germline CDR1 and CDR2: MGHRA and YSYEKL. The CDR3 nucleotides read TGCGCCAGCAGCCAAGTACGGGGGCAAGAGACCCAGTACTTC. Translating it yields CASSQVRGQETQYF.

This chain joins TRBV5-1 and TRBJ2-3; 11 positions agree with TRBD2. V trimming: 5 bases; J trimming: 2 bases; junction bases outside the gene matches: 13. CDR3 length equals 18 residues. The germline CDR1 and CDR2 sequences are SGHRS and YFSETQ. CDR3 sequence reads: CASRTRLAGWGNTDTQYF. The CDR3, as DNA: TGCGCCAGCAGAACGAGACTAGCGGGGTGGGGTAACACAGATACGCAGTATTTT.

The rearrangement links TRBV2 to TRBJ1-1, with D possibly TRBD1 on 6 matching bases. Germline V lookup: CDR1 SNHLY, CDR2 FYNNEI. Trimming took off 5 bases at V and 10 bases at J, with 26 bases between the two ends. This CDR3 has 16 residues. The CDR3, as DNA: TGTGCCAGCAGTCTCCCGGCGGAGGGGGTGAGATTGGGAGCTTTCTTT. Translating it yields CASSLPAEGVRLGAFF.

This clone was seen at least ten times. The CDR3 nucleotides read TGTGCCAGCTCACTCGGACTAGCGGGAGACAATGAGCAGTTCTTC. Translated, it gives CASSLGLAGDNEQFF. The rearrangement uses TRBV18 and TRBJ2-1, with 13 bases that match TRBD2. The CDR3 has 15 amino acids. The V gene's germline CDR1 is KGHSH and CDR2 LQKENI. V shed 4 bases and J 5 bases; nucleotides not matched to a gene: 2.

V gene TRBV5-1 combines with J gene TRBJ2-2; 13 bases align to TRBD2. The CDR3 is 16 amino acids. The germline gives CDR1 SGHRS, CDR2 YFSETQ. Unmatched junction bases numbered 7, after V lost 3 bases and J lost 8 bases. The CDR3 DNA is TGCGCCAGCAGCTCGGGACTAGCGGGAATTTCGGGGGAGCTGTTTTTT. Residues: CASSSGLAGISGELFF.